These 18 T cell receptor beta chains came from one sample sequenced in a study of cytomegalovirus exposure and HLA in healthy donors. The PCR employed 60 Vbeta primers together with 13 Jbeta primers. The assay was immunoSEQ multiplex PCR, and TCRdb's table has in-frame clones only and misses some. The sample lists 200,000 to 250,000 clones, around 89% occurring once. The specimen was PBMCs. These receptors were taken from a young woman in good health and CMV-seronegative.

The chain couples TRBV13 to TRBJ2-2; no reliable D call. This CDR3 is built from 12 residues. Germline V gene lookup returns CDR1 PRHDT and CDR2 FYEKMQ (reference sequence). The V and J ends lost 5 bases and 5 bases respectively, with 6 bases between them. This CDR3 is CASSPLTGELFF. The CDR3 DNA is TGTGCCAGCAGCCCCCTTACCGGGGAGCTGTTTTTT.

V usage is TRBV4-2 and J usage is TRBJ2-3; maybe TRBD2 (6 bases). V gave up 0 bases and J gave up 5 bases, with 12 bases separating them. This CDR3 is built from 15 residues. CDR1 LGHNA and CDR2 YNFKEQ come from the germline V gene. CDR3 DNA sequence: TGTGCCAGCAGCCAAGAACTAGTGGGAGGAGATACGCAGTATTTT. Translating gives CASSQELVGGDTQYF.

The gene calls are TRBV27 and TRBJ2-3; 10 bases are shared with TRBD2. J was trimmed by 1 base and V by 6 bases; bases with no gene match: 4. The CDR3 runs to 15 residues. Germline V gives CDR1 MNHEY, CDR2 SMNVEV (reference sequence). The CDR3 loop reads CASRTGTSGTDTQYF. CDR3 DNA sequence: TGTGCCAGCAGGACCGGGACTAGCGGCACAGATACGCAGTATTTT.

The chain combines TRBV11-2 with TRBJ2-5; a possible D gene is TRBD2 (6 bases). CDR3 size: 15 residues. Between the trimmed V and J ends, which lost 2 bases and 4 bases, there was a span of 14 bases. Germline values: CDR1 SGHAT, CDR2 FQNNGV. DNA of the CDR3: TGTGCCAGCAGCTTAAGTAGCCCGGGGGTAGAGACCCAGTACTTC. As protein: CASSLSSPGVETQYF.

V is TRBV5-4 and J is TRBJ2-5, with 11 bases matching TRBD2. Trimming took 4 bases from V and 5 from J; bases not matched to a gene: 10. Germline CDR1 is SGHNT and CDR2 is YYREEE (reference sequence). This CDR3 has 16 residues. The CDR3 loop reads CASSRLLAGGGETQYF. The CDR3 bases are TGTGCCAGCAGCCGCCTTCTAGCGGGAGGCGGGGAGACCCAGTACTTC.

The V and J genes are TRBV30 and TRBJ2-7, with D perhaps matching TRBD1 (6 bases). Trimming cost V 0 bases and J 4 bases, with 10 bases left between them. Germline CDR1 GTSNPN, CDR2 SVGIG (reference sequence). This CDR3 comprises 13 residues. CDR3: CAWSVGTQYEQYF. CDR3 in DNA: TGTGCCTGGAGTGTAGGGACACAGTACGAGCAGTACTTC.

The rearrangement uses TRBV7-9 and TRBJ1-1; D perhaps matches TRBD1 (6 bases). CDR3 length: 14 residues. Trimming shortened V by 2 bases and J by 3 bases, and 10 bases separated the two germline ends. CDR1 and CDR2 from the germline V gene are SEHNR and FQNEAQ (reference sequence). The CDR3 DNA sequence: TGTGCCAGCAGCTTATGGGGGCCGGACACTGAAGCTTTCTTT. Residues: CASSLWGPDTEAFF.

The V and J genes are TRBV4-2 and TRBJ1-3; TRBD1 agrees at 7 bases. There are 16 residues in the CDR3. Germline values: CDR1 LGHNA, CDR2 YNFKEQ. Trimming at V came to 0 bases and at J to 0 bases, leaving 2 bases not matched to a gene. The CDR3 bases are TGTGCCAGCAGCCAAGAAGGGGGCCTCTCTGGAAACACCATATATTTT. Amino acid sequence: CASSQEGGLSGNTIYF.

CDR3 DNA sequence: TGTGCCAGCAGTTCCCGACAGGGGACAGGCAATCAGCCCCAGCATTTT. This codes for CASSSRQGTGNQPQHF. The chain joins TRBV27 to TRBJ1-5, with TRBD1 identical over 8 bases. The CDR3 covers 16 residues. Losses at the gene ends were 4 bases for V and 2 bases for J; bases not matched to a gene: 7. Germline lookup yields CDR1 MNHEY and CDR2 SMNVEV (reference sequence).

V gene TRBV5-4 combines with J gene TRBJ2-7; 7 bases match TRBD2. The CDR3 contains 14 residues. The junction had 3 bases not matched to a gene; V was cut back by 1 base and J by 2 bases. CDR1 SGHNT and CDR2 YYREEE come from the germline V gene (reference sequence). The CDR3 DNA follows: TGTGCCAGCAGCTTGAAGCGGGAACCCTACGAGCAGTACTTC. Its translation is CASSLKREPYEQYF. Looking up the rest from reference TRBV5-4 and TRBJ2-7 gives the full variable domain: ETGVTQSPTHLIKTRGQQVTLRCSSQSGHNTVSWYQQALGQGPQFIFQYYREEENGRGNFPPRFSGLQFPNYSSELNVNALELDDSALYLCASSLKREPYEQYFGPGTRLTVT.

This clone was counted only a few times. CDR3 in DNA: TGTGCCAGCAGCTCGTACGTCTCTCAAGGGGTCAAATATGGCTACACCTTC. Protein sequence: CASSSYVSQGVKYGYTF. This sequence joins TRBV28 and TRBJ1-2; D may be TRBD1 (5 bases). The V end lost 6 bases, the J end lost 5 bases, and 25 bases lay between the germline ends. Germline V gene lookup returns CDR1 MDHEN and CDR2 SYDVKM. This CDR3 has 17 amino acids.

The chain couples TRBV6-5 to TRBJ1-2; D is possibly TRBD1 (5 bases). CDR3 length: 13 amino acids. Germline CDR1 MNHEY, CDR2 SVGAGI. The V end lost 1 base, the J end lost 6 bases, and 9 bases lay between the germline ends. The CDR3 bases are TGTGCCAGCAGTTACTTGGACAAGAATGGCTACACCTTC. Amino acids: CASSYLDKNGYTF.

This chain uses TRBV18 with TRBJ2-7; 9 bases are shared with TRBD1. With 4 bases clipped from V and 6 bases from J, the junction kept 10 bases outside the gene matches. The CDR3 covers 15 residues. Germline CDR1 and CDR2: KGHSH and LQKENI. The CDR3 nucleotides read TGTGCCAGCTCACAAAACAGGGGGCGGACTGGCGAGCAGTACTTC. It is translated as CASSQNRGRTGEQYF.

The CDR3 here is CASSLLAGGFETQYF. In nucleotides, the CDR3 is TGTGCCAGCAGTTTGTTAGCGGGAGGGTTTGAGACCCAGTACTTC. J is TRBJ2-5 and V is TRBV27, with 11 bases lining up with TRBD2. There are 15 residues in the CDR3. The J segment lost 5 bases and the V segment lost 3 bases, leaving 5 bases of the junction unmatched. Germline loops: CDR1 MNHEY, CDR2 SMNVEV (reference sequence).

This chain uses TRBV19 with TRBJ2-5, with TRBD2 matching 7 bases. The CDR3 extends over 15 amino acids. Germline V gene sequence: CDR1 LNHDA, CDR2 SQIVND (reference sequence). Unmatched junction bases numbered 4, after V lost 3 bases and J lost 0 bases. CDR3 sequence reads: CASSMSSGNQETQYF. The CDR3 DNA reads TGTGCCAGTAGTATGTCTAGCGGAAACCAAGAGACCCAGTACTTC.

The V and J genes are TRBV9 and TRBJ2-1; D call uncertain. Germline V CDR1 and CDR2: SGDLS, YYNGEE. Deletions cut 0 bases from V and 8 bases from J, with 12 bases between. The CDR3 covers 14 residues. CDR3 DNA: TGTGCCAGCAGCGTAGCGTCTAGTGGCCATGAGCAGTTCTTC. Protein: CASSVASSGHEQFF.

The rearrangement joins TRBV2 to TRBJ2-1; 7 nucleotides align to TRBD2. CDR3 length: 17 residues. Germline V CDR1 and CDR2: SNHLY, FYNNEI. V was pared by 6 bases and J by 6 bases, with 17 bases of the junction left unmatched. Here the CDR3 reads CASRGGRESYGGNEQFF. Here the CDR3 DNA reads TGTGCCAGCAGGGGAGGGAGGGAGTCCTATGGGGGCAATGAGCAGTTCTTC.

This clone was seen once. V usage is TRBV19 and J usage is TRBJ1-1; 7 positions match TRBD1. Per the germline V gene, CDR1 is LNHDA and CDR2 is SQIVND (reference sequence). The J segment lost 0 bases and the V segment lost 5 bases, leaving 6 bases of the junction unmatched. This CDR3 has 15 residues. CDR3 coding DNA: TGTGCCAGTAGTCTGGCAGGGGGGTTGAACACTGAAGCTTTCTTT. It encodes CASSLAGGLNTEAFF.